This TCR beta chain comes out of a study of T cell changes during pregnancy in multiple sclerosis. Germline assignment: CDR1 GTSNPN and CDR2 SVGIG (reference sequence). V shed 2 bases and J 3 bases; nucleotides not matched to a gene: 1. This CDR3 is built from 12 residues. Method: immunoSEQ multiplex PCR; TCRdb's copy keeps in-frame clones and lacks some. Of under 95,000 clones detected, roughly 93% appear once; the ten largest clones hold around 0.75%. The V and J genes are TRBV30 and TRBJ2-7, with TRBD1 matching over 7 bases. This clonotype originated in a female donor in good health, enrolled as a control in a pregnancy study. This specimen consisted of peripheral blood, obtained in the second trimester of pregnancy. The CDR3 DNA is TGTGCCTGGAGTCGACAGGGCTACGAGCAGTACTTC. It is translated as CAWSRQGYEQYF. Variable domain in full (rest from reference TRBV30 and TRBJ2-7): SQTIHQWPATLVQPVGSPLSLECTVEGTSNPNLYWYRQAAGRGLQLLFYSVGIGQISSEVPQNLSASRPQDRQFILSSKKLLLSDSGFYLCAWSRQGYEQYFGPGTRLTVT.